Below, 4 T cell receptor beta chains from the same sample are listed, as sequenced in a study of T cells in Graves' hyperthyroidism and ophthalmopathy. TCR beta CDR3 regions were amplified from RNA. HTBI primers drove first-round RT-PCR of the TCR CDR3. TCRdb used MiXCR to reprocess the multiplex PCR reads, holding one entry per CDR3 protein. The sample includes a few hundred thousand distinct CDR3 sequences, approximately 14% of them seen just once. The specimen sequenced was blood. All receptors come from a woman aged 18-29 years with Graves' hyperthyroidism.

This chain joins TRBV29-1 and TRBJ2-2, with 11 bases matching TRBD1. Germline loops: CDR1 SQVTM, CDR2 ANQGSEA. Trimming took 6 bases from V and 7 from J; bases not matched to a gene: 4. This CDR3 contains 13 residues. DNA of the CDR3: TGCAGCGTCCGGACAGGGGGCTTCGGGGAGCTGTTTTTT. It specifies CSVRTGGFGELFF.

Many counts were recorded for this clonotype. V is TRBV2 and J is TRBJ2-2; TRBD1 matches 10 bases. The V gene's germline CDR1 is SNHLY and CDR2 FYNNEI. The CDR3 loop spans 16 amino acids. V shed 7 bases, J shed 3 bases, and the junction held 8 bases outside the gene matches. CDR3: CASTADRGGYTGELFF. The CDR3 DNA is TGTGCCAGCACGGCGGACAGGGGGGGGTACACCGGGGAGCTGTTTTTT. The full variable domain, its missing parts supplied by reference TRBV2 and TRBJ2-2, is EPEVTQTPSHQVTQMGQEVILRCVPISNHLYFYWYRQILGQKVEFLVSFYNNEISEKSEIFDDQFSVERPDGSNFTLKIRSTKLEDSAMYFCASTADRGGYTGELFFGEGSRLTVL.

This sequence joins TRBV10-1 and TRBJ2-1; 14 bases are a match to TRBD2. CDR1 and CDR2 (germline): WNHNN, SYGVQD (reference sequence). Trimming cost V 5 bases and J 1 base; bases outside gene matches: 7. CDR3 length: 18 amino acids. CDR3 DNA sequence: TGCGCCAGCAGTCGGACTAGCGGGAGGCCTGGGTCCTACAATGAGCAGTTCTTC. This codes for CASSRTSGRPGSYNEQFF.

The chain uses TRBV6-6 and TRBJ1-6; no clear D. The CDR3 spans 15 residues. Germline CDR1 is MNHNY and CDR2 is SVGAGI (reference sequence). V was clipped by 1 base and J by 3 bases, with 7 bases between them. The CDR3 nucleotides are TGTGCCAGCAGTTACTGGCATAACTATAATTCACCCCTCCACTTT. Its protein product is CASSYWHNYNSPLHF.